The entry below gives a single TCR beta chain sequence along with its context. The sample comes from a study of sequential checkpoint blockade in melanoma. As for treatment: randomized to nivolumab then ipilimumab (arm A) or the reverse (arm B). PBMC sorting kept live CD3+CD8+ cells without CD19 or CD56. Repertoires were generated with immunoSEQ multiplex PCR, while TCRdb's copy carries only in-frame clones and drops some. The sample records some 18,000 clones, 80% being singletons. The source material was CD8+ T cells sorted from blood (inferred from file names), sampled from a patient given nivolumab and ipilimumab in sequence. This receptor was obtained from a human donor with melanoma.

The CDR3 sequence: CASSIRDRGTEAFF. As DNA, the CDR3 is TGTGCCAGCAGTATCCGCGATCGCGGCACTGAAGCTTTCTTT. The V gene is TRBV27, the J gene TRBJ1-1, with unresolved D. Germline values: CDR1 MNHEY, CDR2 SMNVEV (reference sequence). V was cut by 5 bases and J by 4 bases, with 14 bases left in between. The CDR3 is 14 amino acids.